The rows below give T cell receptor beta chains drawn from one sample of a study of cytomegalovirus exposure and HLA in healthy donors. Clones were read by immunoSEQ multiplex PCR, and TCRdb kept only the in-frame ones, dropping some. The sample carries some 150,000 clones, more than 70% recorded once. The specimen sequenced was PBMCs. These TCRs come from a woman aged 40 to 55 in good health and CMV-seropositive. Both conserved end residues are part of each CDR3. The order of the fields is J gene, D gene, V gene, CDR3 protein. D genes are given only for firm matches.

TRBJ2-5	-	TRBV27	CASSLLGTVQETQYF
TRBJ1-4	-	TRBV10-3	CAISAQVDEKLFF
TRBJ2-3	-	TRBV27	CASTWTRADMQYF
TRBJ2-7	-	TRBV10-3	CAISSSAGVGAEQYF
TRBJ2-1	-	TRBV27	CASSSLGRVNEQFF
TRBJ2-7	TRBD2	TRBV7-9	CASSPRGLAGNEQYF
TRBJ2-1	TRBD2	TRBV6-1	CASRSSGNYNEQFF
TRBJ2-3	-	TRBV6-4	CASSARGQRLDTQYF
TRBJ2-1	TRBD2	TRBV5-1	CASSLVSRTSGRQNEQFF
TRBJ2-7	-	TRBV25-1	CASSEGTSPYEQYF
TRBJ2-1	-	TRBV19	CASSRPSAGRGNEQFF
TRBJ1-1	-	TRBV29-1	CSVERGGIEAFF
TRBJ2-3	-	TRBV10-3	CAIGGTSTDTQYF
TRBJ1-3	-	TRBV10-3	CAISRTVNSGNTIYF
TRBJ1-1	-	TRBV5-1	CASSSGLKNTEAFF
TRBJ2-2	-	TRBV10-3	CAISEGPEIFRELFF
TRBJ1-2	-	TRBV5-6	CASSLFYREANYGYTF
TRBJ1-1	-	TRBV9	CASSVKPGGDTEAFF
TRBJ2-7	-	TRBV7-9	CASTQRTGAYEQYF
TRBJ2-1	TRBD2	TRBV25-1	CASSASGSIGEQFF
TRBJ2-6	-	TRBV5-4	CASSSGHLAGANVLTF
TRBJ2-2	TRBD2	TRBV28	CASRPLLAARGTGELFF
TRBJ1-2	-	TRBV19	CASSIGTGTPGYTF
TRBJ1-4	TRBD1	TRBV5-1	CASSSYPGQEALFF
TRBJ1-5	TRBD1	TRBV29-1	CSVSGQGLGGNQPQHF
TRBJ2-1	TRBD2	TRBV6-4	CASSATSGAGNEQFF
TRBJ1-4	-	TRBV7-8	CASSSFGTGQLFF
TRBJ2-7	TRBD1	TRBV2	CASTTPGQPHYEQYF
TRBJ2-2	TRBD1	TRBV29-1	CSAAGGQGITGELFF
TRBJ2-7	TRBD2	TRBV4-1	CASSQAPTSGYEQYF
TRBJ2-4	TRBD1	TRBV27	CASSLTGAGNIQYF
TRBJ2-1	TRBD2	TRBV5-1	CASSLVTSGGPYNEQFF
TRBJ2-1	TRBD2	TRBV7-3	CASSSPGLGSNEQFF
TRBJ1-5	TRBD1	TRBV5-5	CASSPTGQLGQPQHF
TRBJ2-5	TRBD2	TRBV11-2	CASSLRTSGRGTETQYF
TRBJ2-3	TRBD2	TRBV19	CASSILAGEVDTQYF
TRBJ2-7	-	TRBV5-1	CASSDGSSYEQYF
TRBJ2-5	-	TRBV7-9	CASRFRGETQYF
TRBJ2-7	TRBD2	TRBV2	CASKGGGTSGVGEQYF
TRBJ2-1	-	TRBV27	CASSLAASSYNEQFF
TRBJ1-4	-	TRBV5-4	CASSYIQGPNEKLFF
TRBJ1-5	TRBD1	TRBV6-6	CASRPGTGGFQPQHF
TRBJ2-7	TRBD1	TRBV7-9	CASSSSRQGSSSYEQYF
TRBJ1-3	-	TRBV7-2	CASSLAGQLSGNTIYF
TRBJ2-5	TRBD2	TRBV18	CASSPILAELVQETQYF
TRBJ2-7	-	TRBV6-5	CASSTGTYEQYF